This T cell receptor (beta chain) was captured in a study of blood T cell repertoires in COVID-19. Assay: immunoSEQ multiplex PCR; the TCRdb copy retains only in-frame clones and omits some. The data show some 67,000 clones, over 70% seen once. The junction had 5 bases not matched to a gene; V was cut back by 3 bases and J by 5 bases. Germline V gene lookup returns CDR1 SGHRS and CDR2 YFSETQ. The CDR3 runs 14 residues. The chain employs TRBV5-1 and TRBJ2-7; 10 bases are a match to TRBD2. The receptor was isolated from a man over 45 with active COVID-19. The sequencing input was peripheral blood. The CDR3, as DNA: TGCGCCAGCAGCTCGAGCGGGAGGGCCAACGAGCAGTACTTC. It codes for CASSSSGRANEQYF.